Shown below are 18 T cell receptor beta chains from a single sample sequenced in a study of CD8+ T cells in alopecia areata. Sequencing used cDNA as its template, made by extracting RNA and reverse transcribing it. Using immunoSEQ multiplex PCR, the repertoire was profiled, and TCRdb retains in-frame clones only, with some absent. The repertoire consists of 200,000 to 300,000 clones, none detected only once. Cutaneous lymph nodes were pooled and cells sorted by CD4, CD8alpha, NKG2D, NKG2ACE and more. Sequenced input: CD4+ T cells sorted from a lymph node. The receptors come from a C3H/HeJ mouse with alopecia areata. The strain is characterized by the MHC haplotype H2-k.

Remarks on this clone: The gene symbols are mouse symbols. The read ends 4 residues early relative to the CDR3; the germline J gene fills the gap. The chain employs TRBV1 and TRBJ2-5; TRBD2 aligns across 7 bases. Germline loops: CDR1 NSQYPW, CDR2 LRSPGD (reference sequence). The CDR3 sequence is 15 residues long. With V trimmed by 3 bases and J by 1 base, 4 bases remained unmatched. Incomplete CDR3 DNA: TGCACCTGCAGTGCCCACTGGGGTGACCAAGAC. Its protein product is CTCSAHWGDQD. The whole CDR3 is CTCSAHWGDQDTQYF. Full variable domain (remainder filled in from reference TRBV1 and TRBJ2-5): VTLLEQNPRWRLVPRGQAVNLRCILKNSQYPWMSWYQQDLQKQLQWLFTLRSPGDKEVKSLPGADYLATRVTDTELRLQVANMSQGRTLYCTCSAHWGDQDTQYFGPGTRLLVL.

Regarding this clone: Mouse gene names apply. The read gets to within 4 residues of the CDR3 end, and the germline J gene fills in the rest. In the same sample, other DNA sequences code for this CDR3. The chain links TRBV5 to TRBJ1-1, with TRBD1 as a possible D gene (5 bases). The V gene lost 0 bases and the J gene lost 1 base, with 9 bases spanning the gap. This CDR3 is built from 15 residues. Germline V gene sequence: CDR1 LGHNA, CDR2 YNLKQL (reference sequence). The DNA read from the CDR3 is TGTGCCAGCAGCCAAGATGGGGGTGGGAACACA. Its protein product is CASSQDGGGNT. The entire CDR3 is CASSQDGGGNTEVFF.

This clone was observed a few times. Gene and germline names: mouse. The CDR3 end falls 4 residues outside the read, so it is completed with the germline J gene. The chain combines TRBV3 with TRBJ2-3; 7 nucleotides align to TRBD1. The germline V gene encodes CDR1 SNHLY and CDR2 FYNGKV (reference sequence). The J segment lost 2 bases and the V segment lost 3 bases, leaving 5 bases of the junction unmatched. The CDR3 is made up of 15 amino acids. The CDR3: CASSFGQEDAETLYF. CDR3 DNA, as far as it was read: TGTGCCAGCAGCTTTGGACAGGAGGATGCAGAA.

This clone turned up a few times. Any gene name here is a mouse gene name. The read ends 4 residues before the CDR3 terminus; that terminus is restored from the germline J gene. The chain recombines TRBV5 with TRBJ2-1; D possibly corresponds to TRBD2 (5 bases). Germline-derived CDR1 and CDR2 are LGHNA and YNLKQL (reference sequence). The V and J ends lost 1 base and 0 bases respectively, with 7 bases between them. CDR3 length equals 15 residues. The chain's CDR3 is CASSQGWANYAEQFF. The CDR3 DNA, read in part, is TGTGCCAGCAGCCAAGGCTGGGCTAACTATGCT.

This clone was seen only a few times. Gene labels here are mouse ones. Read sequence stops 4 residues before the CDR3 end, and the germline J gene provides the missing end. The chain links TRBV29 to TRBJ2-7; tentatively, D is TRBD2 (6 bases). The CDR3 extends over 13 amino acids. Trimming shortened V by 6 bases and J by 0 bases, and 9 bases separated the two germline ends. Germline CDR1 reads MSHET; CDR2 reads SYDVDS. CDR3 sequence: CASRWGSSYEQYF. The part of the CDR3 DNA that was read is TGTGCTAGCAGGTGGGGGAGCTCCTAT.

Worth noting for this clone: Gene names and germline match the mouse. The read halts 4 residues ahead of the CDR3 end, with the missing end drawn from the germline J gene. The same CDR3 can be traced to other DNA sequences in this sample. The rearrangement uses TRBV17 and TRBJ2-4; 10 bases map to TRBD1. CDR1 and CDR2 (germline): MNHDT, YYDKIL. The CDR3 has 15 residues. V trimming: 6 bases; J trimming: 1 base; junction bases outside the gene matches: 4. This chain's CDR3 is CASSRDRGGQNTLYF. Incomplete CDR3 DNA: TGTGCTAGCAGCAGGGACAGGGGAGGTCAAAAC.

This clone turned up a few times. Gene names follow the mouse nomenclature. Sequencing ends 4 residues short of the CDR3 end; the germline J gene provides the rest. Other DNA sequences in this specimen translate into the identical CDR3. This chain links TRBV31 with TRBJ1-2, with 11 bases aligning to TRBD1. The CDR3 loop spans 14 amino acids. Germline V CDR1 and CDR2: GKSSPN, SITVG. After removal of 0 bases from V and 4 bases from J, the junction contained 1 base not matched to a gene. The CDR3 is CAWSLGQGGSDYTF. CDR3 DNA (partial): TGTGCCTGGAGTCTGGGACAGGGGGGCTCC.

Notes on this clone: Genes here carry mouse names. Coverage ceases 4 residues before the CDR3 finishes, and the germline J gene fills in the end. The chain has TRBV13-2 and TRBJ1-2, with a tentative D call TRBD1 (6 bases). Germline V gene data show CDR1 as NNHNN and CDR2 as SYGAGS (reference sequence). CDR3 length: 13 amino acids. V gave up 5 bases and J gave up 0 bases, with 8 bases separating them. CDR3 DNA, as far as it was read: TGTGCCAGCGGCGACAGGCCAAACTCC. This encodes CASGDRPNS. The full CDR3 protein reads CASGDRPNSDYTF.

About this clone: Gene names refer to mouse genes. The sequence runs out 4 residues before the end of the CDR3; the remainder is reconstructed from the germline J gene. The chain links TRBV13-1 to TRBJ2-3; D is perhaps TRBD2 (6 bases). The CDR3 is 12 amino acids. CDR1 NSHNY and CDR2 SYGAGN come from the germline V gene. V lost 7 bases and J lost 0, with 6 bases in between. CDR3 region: CASGGSAETLYF. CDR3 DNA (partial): TGTGCCAGCGGGGGGAGTGCAGAA.

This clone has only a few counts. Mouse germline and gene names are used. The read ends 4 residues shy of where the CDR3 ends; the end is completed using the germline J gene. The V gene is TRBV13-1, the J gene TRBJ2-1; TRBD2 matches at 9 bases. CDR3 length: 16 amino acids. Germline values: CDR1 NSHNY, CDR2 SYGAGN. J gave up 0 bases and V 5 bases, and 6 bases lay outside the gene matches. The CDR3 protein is CASSVDWGPNYAEQFF. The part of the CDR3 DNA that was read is TGTGCCAGCAGCGTCGACTGGGGGCCTAACTATGCT.

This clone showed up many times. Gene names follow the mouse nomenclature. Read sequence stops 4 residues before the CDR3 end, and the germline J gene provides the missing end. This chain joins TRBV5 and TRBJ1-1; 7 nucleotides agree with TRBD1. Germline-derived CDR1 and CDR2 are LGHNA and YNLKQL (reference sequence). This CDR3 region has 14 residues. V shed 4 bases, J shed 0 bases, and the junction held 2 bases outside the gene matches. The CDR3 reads CASSLGTANTEVFF. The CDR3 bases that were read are TGTGCCAGCAGCCTCGGGACAGCAAACACA.

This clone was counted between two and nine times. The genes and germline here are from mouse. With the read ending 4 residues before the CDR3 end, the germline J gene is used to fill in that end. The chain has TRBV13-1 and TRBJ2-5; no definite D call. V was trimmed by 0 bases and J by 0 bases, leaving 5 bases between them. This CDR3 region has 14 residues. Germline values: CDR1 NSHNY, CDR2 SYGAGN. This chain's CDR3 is CASSDARNQDTQYF. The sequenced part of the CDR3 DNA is TGTGCCAGCAGTGATGCCAGGAACCAAGAC.

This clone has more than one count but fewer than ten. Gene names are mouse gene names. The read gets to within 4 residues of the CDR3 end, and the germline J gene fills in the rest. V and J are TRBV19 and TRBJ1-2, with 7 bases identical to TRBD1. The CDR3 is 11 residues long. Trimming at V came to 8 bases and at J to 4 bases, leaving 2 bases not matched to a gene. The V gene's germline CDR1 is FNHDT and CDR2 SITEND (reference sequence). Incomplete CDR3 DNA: TGTGCCAGTTCAGGGGGCTCC. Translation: CASSGGS. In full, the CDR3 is CASSGGSDYTF. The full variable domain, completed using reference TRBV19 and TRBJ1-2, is GGIITQTPKFLIGQEGQKLTLKCQQNFNHDTMYWYRQDSGKGLRLIYYSITENDLQKGDLSEGYDASREKKSSFSLTVTSAQKNEMAVFLCASSGGSDYTFGSGTRLLVI.

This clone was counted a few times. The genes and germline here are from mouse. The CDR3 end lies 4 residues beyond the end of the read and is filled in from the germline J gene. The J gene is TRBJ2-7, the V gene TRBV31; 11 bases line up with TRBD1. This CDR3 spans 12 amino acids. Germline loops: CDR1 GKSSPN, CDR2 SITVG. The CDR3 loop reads CAWGTGGDEQYF. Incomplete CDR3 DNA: TGTGCCTGGGGGACAGGGGGGGAT. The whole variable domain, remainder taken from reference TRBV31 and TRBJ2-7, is AQTIHQWPVAEIKAVGSPLSLGCTIKGKSSPNLYWYWQATGGTLQQLFYSITVGQVESVVQLNLSASRPKDDQFILSTEKLLLSHSGFYLCAWGTGGDEQYFGPGTRLTVL.

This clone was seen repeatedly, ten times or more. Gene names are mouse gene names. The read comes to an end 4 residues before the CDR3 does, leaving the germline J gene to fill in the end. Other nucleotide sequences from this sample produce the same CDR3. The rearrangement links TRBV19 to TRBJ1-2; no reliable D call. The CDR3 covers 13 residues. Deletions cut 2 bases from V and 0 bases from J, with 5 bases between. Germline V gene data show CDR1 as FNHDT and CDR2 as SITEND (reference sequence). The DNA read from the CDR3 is TGTGCCAGCAGTATCACAGCAAACTCC. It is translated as CASSITANS. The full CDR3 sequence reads CASSITANSDYTF.

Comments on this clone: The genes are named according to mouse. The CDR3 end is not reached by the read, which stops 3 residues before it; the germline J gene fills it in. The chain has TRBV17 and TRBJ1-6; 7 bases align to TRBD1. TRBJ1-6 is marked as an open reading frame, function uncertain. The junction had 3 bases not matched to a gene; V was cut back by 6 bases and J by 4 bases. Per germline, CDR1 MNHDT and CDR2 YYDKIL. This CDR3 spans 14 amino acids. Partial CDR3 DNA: TGTGCTAGCAGGATGGGACAGTATAATTCGCCC. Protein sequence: CASRMGQYNSP. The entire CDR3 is CASRMGQYNSPLYF.

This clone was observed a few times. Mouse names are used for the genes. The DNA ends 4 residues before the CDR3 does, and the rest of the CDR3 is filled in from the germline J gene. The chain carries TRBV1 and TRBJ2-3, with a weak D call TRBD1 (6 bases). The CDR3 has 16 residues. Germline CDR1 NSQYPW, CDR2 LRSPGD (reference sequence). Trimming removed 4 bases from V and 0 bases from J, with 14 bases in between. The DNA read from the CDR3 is TGCACCTGCAGTGGTACAGGGATTTCTAGTGCAGAA. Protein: CTCSGTGISSAE. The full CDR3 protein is CTCSGTGISSAETLYF.

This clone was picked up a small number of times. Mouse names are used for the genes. Partial CDR3 DNA: TGTGCCAGCAGCCAAACAGCAGACACA. Protein: CASSQTADT. The full CDR3 protein is CASSQTADTEVFF. This chain links TRBV5 with TRBJ1-1; D gene uncertain. The read terminates 4 residues before the CDR3 end, so the remaining end is supplied by the germline J gene. V dropped 2 bases and J dropped 3 bases, with 7 bases sitting between them. The CDR3 is made up of 13 amino acids. Looked up from germline, CDR1 is LGHNA and CDR2 is YNLKQL (reference sequence).